A selection of T cell receptor beta chains follows, all from one sample in a study of blood T cell repertoires in COVID-19. Sequencing used immunoSEQ multiplex PCR; TCRdb keeps in-frame clones, though not all of them. This repertoire shows some 170,000 clones, about 80% found once; its top ten account for 8% to 9.5%. Sequencing was carried out using peripheral blood. The source of these receptors is a woman aged 70 to 79 with acute or convalescent COVID-19. Both conserved end residues are part of each CDR3. Each record gives: CDR3 DNA, CDR3 protein, clone size, D gene, J gene, V gene. The D gene is left open where the match is weak. Some rows mark clone size as missing; the rest say once, few, many or name a class of expanded clone.

CDR3 DNA: TGCGCCAGCAGACCAAGTTCAGGCACTAACTATGGCTACACCTTC
CDR3 protein: CASRPSSGTNYGYTF
clone size: .
D gene: .
J gene: TRBJ1-2
V gene: TRBV5-1

CDR3 DNA: TGTGCCACCAGCAGAGACAGAAACCTTAATTCACCCCTCCACTTT
CDR3 protein: CATSRDRNLNSPLHF
clone size: .
D gene: .
J gene: TRBJ1-6
V gene: TRBV15

CDR3 DNA: TGTGCCACCAGCAGAGCGCTAAATCAGCCCCAGCATTTT
CDR3 protein: CATSRALNQPQHF
clone size: .
D gene: .
J gene: TRBJ1-5
V gene: TRBV15

CDR3 DNA: TGTGCCAGCAGCAAGGGACTAGACTTCTCCTACAATGAGCAGTTCTTC
CDR3 protein: CASSKGLDFSYNEQFF
clone size: .
D gene: TRBD2
J gene: TRBJ2-1
V gene: TRBV11-2

CDR3 DNA: TGTGCCAGCAGCCCCCCGGGACGTGTAGGAGGGGAGACCCAGTACTTC
CDR3 protein: CASSPPGRVGGETQYF
clone size: .
D gene: .
J gene: TRBJ2-5
V gene: TRBV11-2

CDR3 DNA: TGTGCCAGCAGTTACGTGACAGGGGGAGGCTCTGGGGCCAACGTCCTGACTTTC
CDR3 protein: CASSYVTGGGSGANVLTF
clone size: .
D gene: TRBD1
J gene: TRBJ2-6
V gene: TRBV6-2/TRBV6-3

CDR3 DNA: TGTGCCAGCAGCTTTAGGAACACTGAAGCTTTCTTT
CDR3 protein: CASSFRNTEAFF
clone size: few
D gene: .
J gene: TRBJ1-1
V gene: TRBV11-2

CDR3 DNA: TGTGCCTGGAGATATCAGGTCCCCACAGATACGCAGTATTTT
CDR3 protein: CAWRYQVPTDTQYF
clone size: .
D gene: .
J gene: TRBJ2-3
V gene: TRBV30

CDR3 DNA: TGTGCCAGTAGTACCAGCGGTTATCAGCCCCAGCATTTT
CDR3 protein: CASSTSGYQPQHF
clone size: .
D gene: .
J gene: TRBJ1-5
V gene: TRBV19

CDR3 DNA: TGTGCCAGCAGCTTGTCAGGGTCCGGCGAGCAGTACTTC
CDR3 protein: CASSLSGSGEQYF
clone size: .
D gene: .
J gene: TRBJ2-7
V gene: TRBV5-4

CDR3 DNA: TGCAGCGCAGGACAGGGTCCAGATACGCAGTATTTT
CDR3 protein: CSAGQGPDTQYF
clone size: .
D gene: TRBD1
J gene: TRBJ2-3
V gene: TRBV29-1

CDR3 DNA: TGTGCCATCAGTGCGGGGGACGAGCAGTACTTC
CDR3 protein: CAISAGDEQYF
clone size: .
D gene: .
J gene: TRBJ2-7
V gene: TRBV10-3